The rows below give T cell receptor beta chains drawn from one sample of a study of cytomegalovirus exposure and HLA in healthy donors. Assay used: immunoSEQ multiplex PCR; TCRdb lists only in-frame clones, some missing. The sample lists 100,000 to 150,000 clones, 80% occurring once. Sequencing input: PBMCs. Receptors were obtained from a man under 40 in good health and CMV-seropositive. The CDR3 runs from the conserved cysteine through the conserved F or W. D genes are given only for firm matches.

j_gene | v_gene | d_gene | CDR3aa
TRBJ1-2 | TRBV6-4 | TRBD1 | CASSDPGQGTEGYTF
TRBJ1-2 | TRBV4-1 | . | CASSQERRISGYTF
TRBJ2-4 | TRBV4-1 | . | CASSPGTGENIQYF
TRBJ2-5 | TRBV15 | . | CATSRDLGVETQYF
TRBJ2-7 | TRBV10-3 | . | CAISERGGYGTRSYEQYF
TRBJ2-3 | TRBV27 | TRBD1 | CASSPWDRGTQYF
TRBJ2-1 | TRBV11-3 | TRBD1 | CASSSGGVGEQFF
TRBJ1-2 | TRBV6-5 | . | CASSPGHGANYGYTF
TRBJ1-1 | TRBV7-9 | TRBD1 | CASSSDSSSDRAGSAFF
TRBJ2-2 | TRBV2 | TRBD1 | CASRRQGAGELFF
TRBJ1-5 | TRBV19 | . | CASNRVSNQPQHF
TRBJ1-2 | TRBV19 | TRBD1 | CASNRGEANYGYTF
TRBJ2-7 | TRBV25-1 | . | CASSEFSRAFGEQYF
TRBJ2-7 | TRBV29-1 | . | CSVDAGAYEQYF
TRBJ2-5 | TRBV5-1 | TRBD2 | CASSYGTSGASGTQYF
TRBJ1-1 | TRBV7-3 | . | CASSLNRNTEAFF
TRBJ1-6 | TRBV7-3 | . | CASSPLGGDGDSPLHF